This T cell receptor (beta chain) was obtained from a study of cytomegalovirus exposure and HLA in healthy donors. V was clipped by 1 base and J by 5 bases, with 8 bases between them. The CDR3 runs to 13 residues. Per the germline V gene, CDR1 is MNHNS and CDR2 is SASEGT. 13 Jbeta primers and 60 Vbeta primers were used for the PCR. Original processing methods: Around 80 million unique TCR beta chains, about 11 million of them shared, were counted by a later analysis. TCRdb's table, derived via immunoSEQ multiplex PCR, lists solely in-frame clones and lacks some. V and J calls and clone size are copied from that table; D and trimming were computed from the DNA. This table holds 80,000 or so clones, 74% found once.

This rearrangement joins TRBV6-1 to TRBJ1-2; D perhaps matches TRBD1 (6 bases). This TCR was sampled from a man aged 25-45 years in good health and CMV-seropositive. The sample taken for sequencing was PBMCs. CDR3 amino acids: CASSEGGQYGYTF. The CDR3 nucleotides read TGTGCCAGCAGTGAAGGAGGACAGTATGGCTACACCTTC.